Listed below are T cell receptor beta chains from one sample, sequenced in a study of cytomegalovirus exposure and HLA in healthy donors. The table came from immunoSEQ multiplex PCR; TCRdb's copy has only in-frame clones and leaves some out. The data show some 120,000 clones, with around 74% seen just once and over 3.5% held by the top ten. The material sequenced was PBMCs. The receptors shown here come from a woman aged 50 to 65 in good health and CMV-seropositive. Both conserved end residues are part of each CDR3. Each record gives: V gene, J gene, CDR3 protein.

>TRBV4-1|TRBJ2-1
CASSRGQGAGNEQFF
>TRBV5-1|TRBJ2-4
CASSLRTSGEYMGNIQYF
>TRBV7-8|TRBJ2-1
CASSLTSGGYNEQFF
>TRBV18|TRBJ2-2
CASSSQGRANTGELFF
>TRBV2|TRBJ2-3
CASSESSGFSSTDTQYF
>TRBV6-5|TRBJ1-3
CASSSSQGTGNTIYF
>TRBV11-2|TRBJ1-4
CASSSRVGNEKLFF
>TRBV6-4|TRBJ2-1
CASSDSGDRGNEQFF
>TRBV5-6|TRBJ1-2
CASSLWAASNYGYTF
>TRBV7-2|TRBJ1-5
CASSLVGSGAGQPQHF
>TRBV11-2|TRBJ2-1
CASSLQRRGNEQFF
>TRBV4-2|TRBJ2-1
CASSPTGLAYNEQFF
>TRBV6-4|TRBJ2-7
CASSEGTVYEQYF
>TRBV25-1|TRBJ2-3
CASSPGHSLTDTQYF
>TRBV5-1|TRBJ2-5
CASSLGFRLQQETQYF
>TRBV9|TRBJ2-7
CASSVDTGWYEQYF
>TRBV6-5|TRBJ1-6
CASQYNSPLHF
>TRBV28|TRBJ1-5
CASSQKTGGGNQPQHF
>TRBV7-8|TRBJ1-3
CASSLNLRAAGNTIYF
>TRBV4-1|TRBJ2-1
CASSGRLAIYNEQFF
>TRBV10-3|TRBJ2-2
CAISTVASGNTGELFF
>TRBV6-1|TRBJ1-2
CASSGKIGTGNYGYTF
>TRBV15|TRBJ2-5
CATSKTQGARETQYF
>TRBV7-7|TRBJ2-2
CASSGTGKDTGGLFF
>TRBV4-1|TRBJ2-3
CASSRLGGGTSTDTQYF
>TRBV4-1|TRBJ2-5
CASSRFGTGGETQYF
>TRBV5-1|TRBJ1-2
CASSLGAGTGRYGYTF
>TRBV6-1|TRBJ1-2
CASSDIGYGYTF
>TRBV30|TRBJ2-5
CAWTVNYVQEGTQYF
>TRBV7-9|TRBJ1-1
CAGYQGAYTEAFF
>TRBV21-1|TRBJ2-7
CASSKGGGLRYEQYF
>TRBV6-1|TRBJ2-5
CASSQLAGSQETQYF
>TRBV7-2|TRBJ1-5
CASSLVGGEPQHF
>TRBV15|TRBJ2-7
CATSRDRGRYEQYF
>TRBV13|TRBJ1-2
CASSSHMRGSEGYTF
>TRBV27|TRBJ1-1
CASSPLITVMNTEAFF
>TRBV6-1|TRBJ1-4
CASSESQGQGNEKLFF
>TRBV5-6|TRBJ2-3
CASSLSQTSTDTQYF
>TRBV30|TRBJ1-2
CAWSIQGADYGYTF
>TRBV2|TRBJ2-6
CASILQAGANVLTF
>TRBV5-1|TRBJ1-5
CASSLEGGIQPQHF
>TRBV13|NA
CASSSTGGAGYEQYF
>TRBV10-2|TRBJ2-2
CASKVGGPSGELFF
>TRBV6-5|TRBJ2-7
CASGPGSSYEQYF
>TRBV4-2|TRBJ1-4
CASSQVSRTGKEKLFF
>TRBV5-1|TRBJ2-2
CASSLVSGDTGELFF
>TRBV6-1|TRBJ1-2
CASSPIDGYTF
>TRBV15|TRBJ2-2
CATTSGGSNTGELFF
>TRBV4-1|TRBJ2-1
CASSRTEGGTYNEQFF
>TRBV6-1|TRBJ2-7
CASFSGGSPYEQYF
>TRBV19|TRBJ2-1
CASSRLYNEQFF
>TRBV7-2|TRBJ2-5
CASSLVWGDQYF
>TRBV28|TRBJ1-3
CASSLIEDQSGNTIYF
>TRBV18|TRBJ1-6
CASSPTQGGGSPLHF
>TRBV28|TRBJ2-2
CASSSSGTGHGGYF
>TRBV6-1|TRBJ1-2
CASSAGTTRYGYTF
>TRBV7-2|TRBJ2-5
CASSLAVGGISETQYF